The clone carrying this T cell receptor beta chain was observed a handful of times. Deletions cut 3 bases from V and 7 bases from J, with 18 bases between. Germline CDR1 reads LGHNA; CDR2 reads YNFKEQ. The CDR3 has 15 residues. TCRdb independently ran MiXCR on the 5' RACE reads; one entry per CDR3 protein. The table records about 64,000 distinct CDR3 sequences, approximately 22% of them present only once. The TCR originated in a female donor with breast cancer. This chain connects TRBV4-2 to TRBJ1-2; D possibly corresponds to TRBD1 (5 bases). The sample was memory CD4+ T cells sorted from a lymph node. Subset meaning: memory CD4+ T cells, CD4+CD45RO+CD25-. This CDR3 reads CASSHPTQYGAGYTF. The CDR3 nucleotides read TGTGCCAGCAGCCACCCAACACAGTACGGGGCTGGCTACACCTTC.